A selection of T cell receptor beta chains follows, all from one sample in a study of blood T cell repertoires in COVID-19. Produced via immunoSEQ multiplex PCR; TCRdb's table is partial and in-frame only. This sample has over 150,000 clones, with roughly nine tenths found just once. Sequencing input: peripheral blood. The source is a man in his late teens or twenties who had recovered from COVID-19. CDR3s include the opening cysteine and the closing phenylalanine or tryptophan. Each record gives: CDR3 length, D gene, V gene, clone size, J gene, CDR3 protein, CDR3 DNA. D genes are given only for firm matches. Clone size, where shown, is once, few, many, or a class for clones that have expanded.

cdr3_length: 15; d_call: NA; v_call: TRBV6-5; clone_size: few; j_call: TRBJ2-1; cdr3_aa: CASSYSPGGHNEQFF; cdr3_nt: TGTGCCAGCAGTTACTCCCCCGGAGGGCACAATGAGCAGTTCTTC
cdr3_length: 13; d_call: NA; v_call: TRBV5-4; clone_size: NA; j_call: TRBJ1-1; cdr3_aa: CASSPGGNTEAFF; cdr3_nt: TGTGCCAGCAGTCCCGGGGGGAACACTGAAGCTTTCTTT
cdr3_length: 15; d_call: NA; v_call: TRBV7-8; clone_size: few; j_call: TRBJ1-5; cdr3_aa: CASSLYGNSNQPQHF; cdr3_nt: TGTGCCAGCAGCTTGTACGGGAATAGCAATCAGCCCCAGCATTTT
cdr3_length: 14; d_call: TRBD1; v_call: TRBV3-1/TRBV3-2; clone_size: few; j_call: TRBJ1-2; cdr3_aa: CASSQEGTGKGYTF; cdr3_nt: TGTGCCAGCAGCCAAGAAGGGACAGGGAAGGGCTACACCTTC
cdr3_length: 14; d_call: TRBD1; v_call: TRBV5-6; clone_size: NA; j_call: TRBJ1-3; cdr3_aa: CASSPGQVGNTIYF; cdr3_nt: TGTGCCAGCAGCCCTGGACAGGTGGGAAACACCATATATTTT
cdr3_length: 17; d_call: TRBD2; v_call: TRBV10-3; clone_size: NA; j_call: TRBJ2-7; cdr3_aa: CAIRRGLAGEGSYEQYF; cdr3_nt: TGTGCCATCAGGAGGGGACTAGCGGGAGAAGGTTCCTACGAGCAGTACTTC
cdr3_length: 11; d_call: NA; v_call: TRBV20-1; clone_size: few; j_call: TRBJ1-2; cdr3_aa: CSARDNWGYTF; cdr3_nt: TGCAGTGCTAGAGATAACTGGGGCTACACCTTC
cdr3_length: 13; d_call: NA; v_call: TRBV4-3; clone_size: once; j_call: TRBJ2-7; cdr3_aa: CASSQELGYEQYF; cdr3_nt: TGCGCCAGCAGCCAGGAACTAGGATACGAGCAGTACTTC
cdr3_length: 13; d_call: NA; v_call: TRBV5-1; clone_size: NA; j_call: TRBJ1-2; cdr3_aa: CASSYDSNYGYTF; cdr3_nt: TGCGCCAGCAGCTACGACAGTAACTATGGCTACACCTTC
cdr3_length: 16; d_call: NA; v_call: TRBV25-1; clone_size: once; j_call: TRBJ1-5; cdr3_aa: CASSPGGRVSNQPQHF; cdr3_nt: TGTGCCAGCAGCCCGGGAGGCAGGGTAAGCAATCAGCCCCAGCATTTT
cdr3_length: 14; d_call: TRBD2; v_call: TRBV5-1; clone_size: NA; j_call: TRBJ2-7; cdr3_aa: CASSLGSGRAEQYF; cdr3_nt: TGCGCCAGCAGCTTGGGCAGCGGGAGAGCCGAGCAGTACTTC
cdr3_length: 17; d_call: NA; v_call: TRBV7-9; clone_size: once; j_call: TRBJ2-7; cdr3_aa: CASSFTNRLGDSYEQYF; cdr3_nt: TGTGCCAGCAGCTTTACGAACCGCCTGGGCGATTCCTACGAGCAGTACTTC
cdr3_length: 15; d_call: NA; v_call: TRBV6-5; clone_size: NA; j_call: TRBJ2-1; cdr3_aa: CASSGSGLGYNEQFF; cdr3_nt: TGTGCCAGCAGCGGATCAGGACTGGGGTACAATGAGCAGTTCTTC
cdr3_length: 13; d_call: NA; v_call: TRBV5-1; clone_size: NA; j_call: TRBJ2-3; cdr3_aa: CASKGSSTDTQYF; cdr3_nt: TGCGCCAGCAAGGGGTCGAGCACAGATACGCAGTATTTT
cdr3_length: 13; d_call: TRBD1; v_call: TRBV7-3; clone_size: NA; j_call: TRBJ1-1; cdr3_aa: CASSITGATEAFF; cdr3_nt: TGTGCCAGCAGCATCACAGGGGCCACTGAAGCTTTCTTT
cdr3_length: 15; d_call: NA; v_call: TRBV9; clone_size: NA; j_call: TRBJ2-6; cdr3_aa: CASSPASSGANVLTF; cdr3_nt: TGTGCCAGCAGCCCAGCGTCCTCTGGGGCCAACGTCCTGACTTTC
cdr3_length: 15; d_call: NA; v_call: TRBV27; clone_size: NA; j_call: TRBJ1-2; cdr3_aa: CASSFSGGPRYGYTF; cdr3_nt: TGTGCCAGCAGTTTTTCAGGAGGGCCTCGCTATGGCTACACCTTC
cdr3_length: 14; d_call: NA; v_call: TRBV7-9; clone_size: once; j_call: TRBJ1-1; cdr3_aa: CASSLRQMNTEAFF; cdr3_nt: TGTGCCAGCAGCTTAAGACAGATGAACACTGAAGCTTTCTTT
cdr3_length: 14; d_call: TRBD1; v_call: TRBV7-2; clone_size: NA; j_call: TRBJ1-1; cdr3_aa: CASSARQGNTEAFF; cdr3_nt: TGTGCCAGCAGCGCTCGACAGGGAAACACTGAAGCTTTCTTT
cdr3_length: 15; d_call: NA; v_call: TRBV9; clone_size: NA; j_call: TRBJ2-1; cdr3_aa: CASTLTGTPYNEQFF; cdr3_nt: TGTGCCAGCACCTTAACCGGGACACCCTACAATGAGCAGTTCTTC
cdr3_length: 14; d_call: TRBD1; v_call: TRBV30; clone_size: NA; j_call: TRBJ2-1; cdr3_aa: CAWNEGQFYNEQFF; cdr3_nt: TGTGCCTGGAATGAGGGACAGTTCTACAATGAGCAGTTCTTC
cdr3_length: 16; d_call: NA; v_call: TRBV11-2; clone_size: NA; j_call: TRBJ2-5; cdr3_aa: CASSLDWMGAEETQYF; cdr3_nt: TGTGCCAGCAGCTTGGATTGGATGGGGGCGGAAGAGACCCAGTACTTC
cdr3_length: 15; d_call: NA; v_call: TRBV5-1; clone_size: NA; j_call: TRBJ2-7; cdr3_aa: CASSWKAGPTYEQYF; cdr3_nt: TGCGCCAGCAGCTGGAAGGCGGGACCTACCTACGAGCAGTACTTC
cdr3_length: 15; d_call: TRBD1; v_call: TRBV2; clone_size: NA; j_call: TRBJ2-2; cdr3_aa: CASTLLQGAGGELFF; cdr3_nt: TGTGCCAGCACTCTATTACAGGGGGCTGGCGGGGAGCTGTTTTTT
cdr3_length: 13; d_call: NA; v_call: TRBV6-6; clone_size: NA; j_call: TRBJ2-7; cdr3_aa: CASSPRRENEQYF; cdr3_nt: TGTGCCAGCAGCCCCCGACGGGAAAACGAGCAGTACTTC
cdr3_length: 18; d_call: TRBD1; v_call: TRBV9; clone_size: NA; j_call: TRBJ1-4; cdr3_aa: CASSSQTGRAATNEKLFF; cdr3_nt: TGTGCCAGCAGCTCCCAGACAGGGCGCGCAGCAACTAATGAAAAACTGTTTTTT
cdr3_length: 19; d_call: TRBD1; v_call: TRBV7-6; clone_size: NA; j_call: TRBJ2-2; cdr3_aa: CASSSSPWTGEWNTGELFF; cdr3_nt: TGTGCCAGCAGCTCCTCGCCCTGGACAGGGGAATGGAACACCGGGGAGCTGTTTTTT
cdr3_length: 16; d_call: TRBD2; v_call: TRBV5-4; clone_size: NA; j_call: TRBJ2-1; cdr3_aa: CASSRGGLADYNEQFF; cdr3_nt: TGTGCCAGCAGCCGTGGGGGACTAGCGGATTACAATGAGCAGTTCTTC
cdr3_length: 14; d_call: NA; v_call: TRBV11-3; clone_size: NA; j_call: TRBJ2-1; cdr3_aa: CASSLDNRYNEQFF; cdr3_nt: TGTGCCAGCAGCTTAGACAACAGGTACAATGAGCAGTTCTTC
cdr3_length: 13; d_call: NA; v_call: TRBV6-5; clone_size: NA; j_call: TRBJ1-5; cdr3_aa: CASSQDSYQPQHF; cdr3_nt: TGTGCCAGCAGTCAGGACAGTTATCAGCCCCAGCATTTT
cdr3_length: 16; d_call: TRBD2; v_call: TRBV4-1; clone_size: NA; j_call: TRBJ2-5; cdr3_aa: CASSQESGSTWETQYF; cdr3_nt: TGCGCCAGCAGCCAAGAAAGCGGGAGTACTTGGGAGACCCAGTACTTC
cdr3_length: 15; d_call: NA; v_call: TRBV28; clone_size: NA; j_call: TRBJ2-7; cdr3_aa: CASSLISSRGYEQYF; cdr3_nt: TGTGCCAGCAGTTTAATATCGTCCAGGGGATACGAGCAGTACTTC
cdr3_length: 15; d_call: NA; v_call: TRBV4-3; clone_size: NA; j_call: TRBJ1-5; cdr3_aa: CASSQETGPLQPQHF; cdr3_nt: TGCGCCAGCAGCCAAGAAACAGGGCCCCTTCAGCCCCAGCATTTT
cdr3_length: 17; d_call: TRBD1; v_call: TRBV3-1/TRBV3-2; clone_size: NA; j_call: TRBJ2-2; cdr3_aa: CASSPVGTGSGDGELFF; cdr3_nt: TGTGCCAGCAGCCCAGTGGGGACAGGGAGTGGGGACGGGGAGCTGTTTTTT
cdr3_length: 14; d_call: NA; v_call: TRBV18; clone_size: NA; j_call: TRBJ1-1; cdr3_aa: CASSPPSGNTEAFF; cdr3_nt: TGTGCCAGCTCACCCCCCTCGGGGAACACTGAAGCTTTCTTT
cdr3_length: 15; d_call: NA; v_call: TRBV3-1/TRBV3-2; clone_size: NA; j_call: TRBJ2-2; cdr3_aa: CASSPRAGNTGELFF; cdr3_nt: TGTGCCAGCAGCCCCCGCGCGGGTAACACCGGGGAGCTGTTTTTT
cdr3_length: 14; d_call: TRBD1; v_call: TRBV7-9; clone_size: NA; j_call: TRBJ2-7; cdr3_aa: CASSLAGTGTEQYF; cdr3_nt: TGTGCCAGCAGCTTAGCGGGGACAGGGACCGAGCAGTACTTC
cdr3_length: 13; d_call: NA; v_call: TRBV30; clone_size: NA; j_call: TRBJ2-2; cdr3_aa: CAWSALGTGELFF; cdr3_nt: TGTGCCTGGAGTGCTCTAGGTACCGGGGAGCTGTTTTTT
cdr3_length: 15; d_call: TRBD2; v_call: TRBV6-2/TRBV6-3; clone_size: NA; j_call: TRBJ2-7; cdr3_aa: CASSYRTSGSYEQYF; cdr3_nt: TGTGCCAGCAGTTACCGAACTAGCGGGAGCTACGAGCAGTACTTC
cdr3_length: 12; d_call: NA; v_call: TRBV28; clone_size: NA; j_call: TRBJ1-2; cdr3_aa: CASREGRGGYTF; cdr3_nt: TGTGCCAGCAGAGAGGGGCGGGGTGGCTACACCTTC
cdr3_length: 15; d_call: NA; v_call: TRBV6-5; clone_size: once; j_call: TRBJ2-3; cdr3_aa: CASSYSKGSTDTQYF; cdr3_nt: TGTGCCAGCAGTTACTCGAAGGGGAGCACAGATACGCAGTATTTT